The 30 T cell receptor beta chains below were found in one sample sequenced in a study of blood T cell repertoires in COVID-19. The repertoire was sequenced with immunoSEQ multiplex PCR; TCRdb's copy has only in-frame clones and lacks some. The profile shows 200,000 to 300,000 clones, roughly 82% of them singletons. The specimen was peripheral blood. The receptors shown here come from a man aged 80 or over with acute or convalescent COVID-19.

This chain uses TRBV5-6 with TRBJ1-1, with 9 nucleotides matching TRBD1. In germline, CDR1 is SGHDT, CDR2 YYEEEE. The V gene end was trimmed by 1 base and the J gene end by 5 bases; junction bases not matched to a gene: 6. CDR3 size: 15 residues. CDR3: CASSLPGQGRTEAFF. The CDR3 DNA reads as TGTGCCAGCAGCTTGCCGGGACAGGGTAGGACTGAAGCTTTCTTT.

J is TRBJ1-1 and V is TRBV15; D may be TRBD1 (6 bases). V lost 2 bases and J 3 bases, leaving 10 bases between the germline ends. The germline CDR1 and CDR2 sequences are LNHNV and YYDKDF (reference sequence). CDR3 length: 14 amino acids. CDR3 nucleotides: TGTGCCACCAGCAGAAATACAGGGTACACTGAAGCTTTCTTT. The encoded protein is CATSRNTGYTEAFF.

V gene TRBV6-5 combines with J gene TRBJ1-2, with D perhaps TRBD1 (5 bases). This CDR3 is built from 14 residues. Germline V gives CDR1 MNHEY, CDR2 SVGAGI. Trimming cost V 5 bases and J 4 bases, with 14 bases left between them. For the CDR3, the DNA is TGTGCCAGCAGTAATTGGGGCGAACTCTATGGCTACACCTTC. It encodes CASSNWGELYGYTF.

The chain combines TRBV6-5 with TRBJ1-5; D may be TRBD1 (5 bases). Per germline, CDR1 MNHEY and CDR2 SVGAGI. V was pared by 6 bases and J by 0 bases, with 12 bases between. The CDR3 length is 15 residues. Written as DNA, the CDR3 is TGTGCCAGCAGCGAGGACAAGGGTAGCAATCAGCCCCAGCATTTT. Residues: CASSEDKGSNQPQHF.

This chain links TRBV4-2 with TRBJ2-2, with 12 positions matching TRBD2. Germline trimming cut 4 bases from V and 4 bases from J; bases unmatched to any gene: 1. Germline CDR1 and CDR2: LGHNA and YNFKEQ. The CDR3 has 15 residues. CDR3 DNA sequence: TGTGCCAGCAGCCTACTAGCGGGAGGCACCGGGGAGCTGTTTTTT. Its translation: CASSLLAGGTGELFF.

The CDR3, as DNA: TGCGCCAGCAGAGTGGACACAAACACTGAAGCTTTCTTT. The encoded protein is CASRVDTNTEAFF. This sequence joins TRBV5-1 and TRBJ1-1; tentatively, D is TRBD1 (5 bases). This CDR3 is built from 13 residues. Germline V gene sequence: CDR1 SGHRS, CDR2 YFSETQ. The ends were cut back, 5 bases at V and 2 bases at J, with 10 bases in the middle.

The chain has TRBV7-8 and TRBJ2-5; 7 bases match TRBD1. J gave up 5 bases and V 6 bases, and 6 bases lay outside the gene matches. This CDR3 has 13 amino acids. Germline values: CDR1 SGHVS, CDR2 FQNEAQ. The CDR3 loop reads CASRRQGSETQYF. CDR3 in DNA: TGTGCCAGCAGGCGACAGGGTAGCGAGACCCAGTACTTC.

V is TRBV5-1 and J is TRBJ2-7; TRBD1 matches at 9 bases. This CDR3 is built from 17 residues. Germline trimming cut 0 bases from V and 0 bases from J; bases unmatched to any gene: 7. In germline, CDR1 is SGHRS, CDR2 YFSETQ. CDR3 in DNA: TGCGCCAGCAGCTTGGGGGGTGGACAGGGGTCCTCCTACGAGCAGTACTTC. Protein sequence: CASSLGGGQGSSYEQYF. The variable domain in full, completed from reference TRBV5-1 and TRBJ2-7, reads KAGVTQTPRYLIKTRGQQVTLSCSPISGHRSVSWYQQTPGQGLQFLFEYFSETQRNKGNFPGRFSGRQFSNSRSEMNVSTLELGDSALYLCASSLGGGQGSSYEQYFGPGTRLTVT.

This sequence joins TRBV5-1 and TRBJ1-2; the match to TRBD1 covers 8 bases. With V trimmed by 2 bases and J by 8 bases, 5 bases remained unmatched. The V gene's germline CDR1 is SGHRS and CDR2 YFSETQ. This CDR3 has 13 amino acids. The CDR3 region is CASSFRGLQGYTF. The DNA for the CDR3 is TGCGCCAGCAGCTTCAGGGGGCTACAAGGCTACACCTTC. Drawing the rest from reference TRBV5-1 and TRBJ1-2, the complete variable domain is KAGVTQTPRYLIKTRGQQVTLSCSPISGHRSVSWYQQTPGQGLQFLFEYFSETQRNKGNFPGRFSGRQFSNSRSEMNVSTLELGDSALYLCASSFRGLQGYTFGSGTRLTVV.

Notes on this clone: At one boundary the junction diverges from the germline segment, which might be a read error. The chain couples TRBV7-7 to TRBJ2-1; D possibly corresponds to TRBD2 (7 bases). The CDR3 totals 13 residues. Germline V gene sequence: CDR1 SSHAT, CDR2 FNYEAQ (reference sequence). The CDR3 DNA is TGTGCTAGCAGCTTGGGGGAGGGGGGTGAGCAGTTCTTC. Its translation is CASSLGEGGEQFF.

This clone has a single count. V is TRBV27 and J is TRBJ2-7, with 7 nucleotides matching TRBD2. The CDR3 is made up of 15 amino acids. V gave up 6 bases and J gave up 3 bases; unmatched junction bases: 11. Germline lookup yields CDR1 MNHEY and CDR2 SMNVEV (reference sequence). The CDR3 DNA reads TGTGCCAGCAGGATTGTGGCGGGGGAGGTCTACGAGCAGTACTTC. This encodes CASRIVAGEVYEQYF.

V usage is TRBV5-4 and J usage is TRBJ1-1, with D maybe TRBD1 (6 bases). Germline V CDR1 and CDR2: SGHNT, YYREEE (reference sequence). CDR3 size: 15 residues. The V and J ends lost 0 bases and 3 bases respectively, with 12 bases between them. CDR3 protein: CASSLGGRGDTEAFF. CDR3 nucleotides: TGTGCCAGCAGCTTGGGGGGGCGCGGAGACACTGAAGCTTTCTTT.

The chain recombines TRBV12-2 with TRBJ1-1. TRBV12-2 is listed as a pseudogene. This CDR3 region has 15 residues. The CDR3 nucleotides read TGTGCAAGTCGCCCGGGCGGGGATCTGAACACTGAAGCTTTCTTT. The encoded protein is CASRPGGDLNTEAFF.

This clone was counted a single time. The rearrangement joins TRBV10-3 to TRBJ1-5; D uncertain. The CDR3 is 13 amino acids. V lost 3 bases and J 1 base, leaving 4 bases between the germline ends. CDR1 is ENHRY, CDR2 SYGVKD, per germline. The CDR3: CAISEQSNQPQHF. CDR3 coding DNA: TGTGCCATCAGTGAACAGAGCAATCAGCCCCAGCATTTT.

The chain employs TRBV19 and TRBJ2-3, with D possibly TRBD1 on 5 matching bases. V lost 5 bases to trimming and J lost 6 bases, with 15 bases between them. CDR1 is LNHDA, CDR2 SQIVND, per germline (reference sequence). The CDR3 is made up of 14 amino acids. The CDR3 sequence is CASSSRVGVDTQYF. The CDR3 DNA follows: TGTGCCAGTAGTTCCAGGGTCGGTGTGGATACGCAGTATTTT.

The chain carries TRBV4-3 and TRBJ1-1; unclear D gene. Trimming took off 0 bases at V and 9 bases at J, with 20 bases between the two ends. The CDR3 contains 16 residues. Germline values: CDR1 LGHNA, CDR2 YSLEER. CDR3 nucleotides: TGCGCCAGCAGCCAAGATGGAGGCCCAAGTAGCGAAAAAGCTTTCTTT. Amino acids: CASSQDGGPSSEKAFF.

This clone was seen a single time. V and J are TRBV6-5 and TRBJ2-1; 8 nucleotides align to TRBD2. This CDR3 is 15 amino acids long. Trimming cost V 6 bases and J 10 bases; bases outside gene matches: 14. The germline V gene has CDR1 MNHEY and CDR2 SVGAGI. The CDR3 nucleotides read TGTGCCAGCAGGCCGGGACTAGTGGGGAGGGAGGAGCAGTTCTTC. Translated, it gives CASRPGLVGREEQFF.

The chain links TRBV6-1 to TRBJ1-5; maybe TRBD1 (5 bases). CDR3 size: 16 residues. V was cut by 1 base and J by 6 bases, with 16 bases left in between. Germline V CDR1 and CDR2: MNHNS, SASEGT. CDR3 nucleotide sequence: TGTGCCAGCAGTGAAGGGACCTTGCAGGGTGTTCAGCCCCAGCATTTT. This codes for CASSEGTLQGVQPQHF.

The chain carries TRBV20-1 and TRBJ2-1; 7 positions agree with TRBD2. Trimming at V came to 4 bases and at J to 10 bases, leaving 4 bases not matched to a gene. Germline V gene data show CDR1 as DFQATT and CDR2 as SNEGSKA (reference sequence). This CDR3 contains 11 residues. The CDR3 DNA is TGCAGTGCTACACTAGCGAGGGAGCAGTTCTTC. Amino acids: CSATLAREQFF.

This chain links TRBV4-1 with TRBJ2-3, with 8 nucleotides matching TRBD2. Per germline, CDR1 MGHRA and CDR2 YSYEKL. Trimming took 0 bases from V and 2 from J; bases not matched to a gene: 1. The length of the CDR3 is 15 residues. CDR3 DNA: TGCGCCAGCAGCCAAGATGGACTAGCCACAGATACGCAGTATTTT. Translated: CASSQDGLATDTQYF.

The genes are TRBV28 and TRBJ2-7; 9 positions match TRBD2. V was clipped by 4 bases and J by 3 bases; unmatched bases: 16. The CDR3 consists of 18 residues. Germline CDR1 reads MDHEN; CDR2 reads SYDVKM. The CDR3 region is CASSSPGVGAGGYYEQYF. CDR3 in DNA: TGTGCCAGCAGTTCCCCGGGGGTGGGAGCGGGAGGTTACTACGAGCAGTACTTC.

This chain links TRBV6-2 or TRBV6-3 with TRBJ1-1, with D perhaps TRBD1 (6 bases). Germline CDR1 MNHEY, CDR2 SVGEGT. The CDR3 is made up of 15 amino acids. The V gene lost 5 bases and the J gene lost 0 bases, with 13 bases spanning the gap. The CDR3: CASSNPDRMNTEAFF. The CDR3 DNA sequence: TGTGCCAGCAGTAATCCTGACAGGATGAACACTGAAGCTTTCTTT.

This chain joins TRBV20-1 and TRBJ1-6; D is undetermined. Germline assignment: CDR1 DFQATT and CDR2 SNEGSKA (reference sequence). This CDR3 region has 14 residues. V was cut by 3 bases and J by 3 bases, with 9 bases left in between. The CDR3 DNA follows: TGCAGTGCTAGTGAGGAGATCTATAATTCACCCCTCCACTTT. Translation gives CSASEEIYNSPLHF.

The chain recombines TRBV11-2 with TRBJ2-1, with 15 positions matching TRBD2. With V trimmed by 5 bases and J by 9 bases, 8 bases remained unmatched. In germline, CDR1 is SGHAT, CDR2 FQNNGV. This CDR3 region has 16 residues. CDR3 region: CASSSGLAGGLGEQFF. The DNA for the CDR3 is TGTGCCAGCAGCAGCGGACTAGCGGGGGGGCTGGGTGAGCAGTTCTTC. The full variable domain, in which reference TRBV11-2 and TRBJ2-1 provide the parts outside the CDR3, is EAGVAQSPRYKIIEKRQSVAFWCNPISGHATLYWYQQILGQGPKLLIQFQNNGVVDDSQLPKDRFSAERLKGVDSTLKIQPAKLEDSAVYLCASSSGLAGGLGEQFFGPGTRLTVL.

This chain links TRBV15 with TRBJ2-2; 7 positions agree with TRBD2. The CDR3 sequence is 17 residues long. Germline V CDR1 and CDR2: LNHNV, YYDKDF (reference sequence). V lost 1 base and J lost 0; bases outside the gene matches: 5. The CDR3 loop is CATSRVGGGANTGELFF. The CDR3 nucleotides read TGTGCCACCAGCAGAGTTGGGGGAGGGGCGAACACCGGGGAGCTGTTTTTT.

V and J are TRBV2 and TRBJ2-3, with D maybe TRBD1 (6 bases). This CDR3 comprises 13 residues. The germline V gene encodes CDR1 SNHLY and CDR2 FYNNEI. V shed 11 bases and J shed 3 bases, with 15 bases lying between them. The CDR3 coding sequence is TGTGCCGGCTACCTACAGGGAACAGATACGCAGTATTTT. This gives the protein CAGYLQGTDTQYF.

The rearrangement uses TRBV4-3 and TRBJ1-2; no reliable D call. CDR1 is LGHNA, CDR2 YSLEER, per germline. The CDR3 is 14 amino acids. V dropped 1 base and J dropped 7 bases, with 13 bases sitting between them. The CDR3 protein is CASSQVKGEGGYTF. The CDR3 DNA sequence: TGCGCCAGCAGCCAAGTTAAGGGTGAGGGTGGCTACACCTTC.

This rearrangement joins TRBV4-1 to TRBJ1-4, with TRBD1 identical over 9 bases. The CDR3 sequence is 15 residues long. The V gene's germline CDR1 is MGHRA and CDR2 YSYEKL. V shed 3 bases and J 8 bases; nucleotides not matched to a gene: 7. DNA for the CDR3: TGCGCCAGCAGCCATCCCCGGGACAGGGAAGAAAAACTGTTTTTT. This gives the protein CASSHPRDREEKLFF.

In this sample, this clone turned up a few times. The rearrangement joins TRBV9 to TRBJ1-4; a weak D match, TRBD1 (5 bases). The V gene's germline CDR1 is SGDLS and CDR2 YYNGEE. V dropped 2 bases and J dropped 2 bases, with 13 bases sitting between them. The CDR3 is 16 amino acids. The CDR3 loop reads CASSVQPGLTNEKLFF. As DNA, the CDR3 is TGTGCCAGCAGCGTTCAACCGGGACTGACTAATGAAAAACTGTTTTTT.

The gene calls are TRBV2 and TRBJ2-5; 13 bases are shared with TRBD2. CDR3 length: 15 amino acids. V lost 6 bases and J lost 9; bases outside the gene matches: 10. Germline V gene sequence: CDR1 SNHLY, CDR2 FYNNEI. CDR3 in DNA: TGTGCCAGCAGCCCCGGGACTAGCGGGACAGGGGCCCAGTACTTC. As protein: CASSPGTSGTGAQYF.